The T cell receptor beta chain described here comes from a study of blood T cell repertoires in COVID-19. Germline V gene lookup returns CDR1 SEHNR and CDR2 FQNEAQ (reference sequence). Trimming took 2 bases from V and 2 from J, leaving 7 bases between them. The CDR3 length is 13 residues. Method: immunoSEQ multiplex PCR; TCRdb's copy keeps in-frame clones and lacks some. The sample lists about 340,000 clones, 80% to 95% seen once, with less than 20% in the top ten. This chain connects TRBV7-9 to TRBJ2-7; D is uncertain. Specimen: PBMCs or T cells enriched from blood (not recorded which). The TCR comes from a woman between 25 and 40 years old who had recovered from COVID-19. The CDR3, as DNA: TGTGCCAGCAGCTTACCTGAGCCCTACGAGCAGTACTTC. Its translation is CASSLPEPYEQYF.